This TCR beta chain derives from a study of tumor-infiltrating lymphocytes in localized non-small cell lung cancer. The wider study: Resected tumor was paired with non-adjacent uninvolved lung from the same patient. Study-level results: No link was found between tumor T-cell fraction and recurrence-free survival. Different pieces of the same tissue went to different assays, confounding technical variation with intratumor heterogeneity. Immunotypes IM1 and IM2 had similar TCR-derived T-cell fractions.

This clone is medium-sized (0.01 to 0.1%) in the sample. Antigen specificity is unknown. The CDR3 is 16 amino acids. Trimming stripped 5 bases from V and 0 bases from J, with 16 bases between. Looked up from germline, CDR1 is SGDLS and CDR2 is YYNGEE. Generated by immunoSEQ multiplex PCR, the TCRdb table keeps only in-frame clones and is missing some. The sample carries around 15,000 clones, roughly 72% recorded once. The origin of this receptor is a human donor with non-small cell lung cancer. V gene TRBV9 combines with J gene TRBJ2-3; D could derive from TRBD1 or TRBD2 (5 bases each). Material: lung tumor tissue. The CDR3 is CASSSGTLSSTDTQYF. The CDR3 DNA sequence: TGTGCCAGCAGTTCCGGGACCCTAAGTAGCACAGATACGCAGTATTTT.